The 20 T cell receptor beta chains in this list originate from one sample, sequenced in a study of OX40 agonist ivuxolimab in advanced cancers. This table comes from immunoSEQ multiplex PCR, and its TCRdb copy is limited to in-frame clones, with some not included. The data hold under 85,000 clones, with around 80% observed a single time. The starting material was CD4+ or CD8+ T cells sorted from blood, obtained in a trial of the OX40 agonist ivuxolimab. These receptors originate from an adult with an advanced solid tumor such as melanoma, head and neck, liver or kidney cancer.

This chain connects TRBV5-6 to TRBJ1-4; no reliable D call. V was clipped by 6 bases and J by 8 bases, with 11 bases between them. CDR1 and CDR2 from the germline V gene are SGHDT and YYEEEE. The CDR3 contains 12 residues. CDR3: CASNGFREKLFF. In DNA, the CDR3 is TGTGCCAGCAACGGCTTTCGGGAAAAACTGTTTTTT.

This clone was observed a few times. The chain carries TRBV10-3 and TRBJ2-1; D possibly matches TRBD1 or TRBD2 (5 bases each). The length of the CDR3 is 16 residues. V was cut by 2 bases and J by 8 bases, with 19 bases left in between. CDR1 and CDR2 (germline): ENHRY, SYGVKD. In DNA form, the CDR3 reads TGTGCCATCAGTGAGAGTCCCGGGGCCGCTACGGATGAGCAGTTCTTC. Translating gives CAISESPGAATDEQFF.

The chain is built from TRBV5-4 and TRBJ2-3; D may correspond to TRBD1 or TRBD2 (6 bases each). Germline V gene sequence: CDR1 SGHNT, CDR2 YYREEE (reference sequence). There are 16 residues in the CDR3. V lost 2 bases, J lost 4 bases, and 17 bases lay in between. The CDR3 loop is CASSFTAGTKSDTQYF. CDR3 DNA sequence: TGTGCCAGCAGCTTTACGGCGGGGACAAAGTCAGATACGCAGTATTTT.

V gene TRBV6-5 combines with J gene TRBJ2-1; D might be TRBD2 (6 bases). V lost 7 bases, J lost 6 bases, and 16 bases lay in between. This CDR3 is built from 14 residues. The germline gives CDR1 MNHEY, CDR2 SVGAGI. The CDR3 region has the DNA TGTGCCAGCACTGCGGCACTAGCATTCAATGAGCAGTTCTTC. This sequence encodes CASTAALAFNEQFF.

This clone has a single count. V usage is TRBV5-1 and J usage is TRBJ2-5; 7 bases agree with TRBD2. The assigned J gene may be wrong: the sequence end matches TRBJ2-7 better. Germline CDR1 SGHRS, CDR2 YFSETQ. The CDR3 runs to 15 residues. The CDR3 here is CASSLGWEGSYEQYF. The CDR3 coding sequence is TGCGCCAGCAGCTTGGGGTGGGAGGGTTCCTACGAGCAGTACTTC.

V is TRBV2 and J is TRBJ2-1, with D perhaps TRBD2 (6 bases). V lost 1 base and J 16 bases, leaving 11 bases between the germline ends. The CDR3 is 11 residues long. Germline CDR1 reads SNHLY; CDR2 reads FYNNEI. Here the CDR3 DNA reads TGTGCCAGCAGTGAAGGTCTGGAGGGATTCTTC. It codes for CASSEGLEGFF.

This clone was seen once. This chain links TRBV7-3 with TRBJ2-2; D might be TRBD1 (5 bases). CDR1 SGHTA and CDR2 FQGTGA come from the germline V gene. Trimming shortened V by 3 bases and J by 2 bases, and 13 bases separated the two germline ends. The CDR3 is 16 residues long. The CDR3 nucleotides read TGTGCCAGCAGCTTGCAGGGCGGAGCAAACACCGGGGAGCTGTTTTTT. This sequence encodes CASSLQGGANTGELFF.

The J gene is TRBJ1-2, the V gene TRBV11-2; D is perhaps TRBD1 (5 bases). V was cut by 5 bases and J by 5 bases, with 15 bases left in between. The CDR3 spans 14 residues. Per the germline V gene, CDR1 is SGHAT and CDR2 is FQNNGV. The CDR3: CASSPGGQIYGYTF. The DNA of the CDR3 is TGTGCCAGCAGCCCGGGGGGTCAGATATATGGCTACACCTTC.

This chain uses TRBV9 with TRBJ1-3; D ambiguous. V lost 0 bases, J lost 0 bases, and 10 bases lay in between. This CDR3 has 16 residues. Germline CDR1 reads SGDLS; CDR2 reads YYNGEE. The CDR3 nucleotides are TGTGCCAGCAGCGTAGGTCAGACACACTCTGGAAACACCATATATTTT. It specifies CASSVGQTHSGNTIYF.

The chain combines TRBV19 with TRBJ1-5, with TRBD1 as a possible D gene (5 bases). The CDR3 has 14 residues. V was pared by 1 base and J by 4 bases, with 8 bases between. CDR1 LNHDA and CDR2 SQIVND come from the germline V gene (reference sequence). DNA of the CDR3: TGTGCCAGTAGTATAGCACAGGATAATCAGCCCCAGCATTTT. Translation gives CASSIAQDNQPQHF.

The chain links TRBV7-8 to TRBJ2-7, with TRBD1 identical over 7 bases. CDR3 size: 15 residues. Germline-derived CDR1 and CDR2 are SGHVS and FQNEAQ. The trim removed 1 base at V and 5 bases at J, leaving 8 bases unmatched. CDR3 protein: CASSLGNRGRDEQYF. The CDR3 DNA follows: TGTGCCAGCAGCTTAGGTAACAGGGGAAGGGACGAGCAGTACTTC.

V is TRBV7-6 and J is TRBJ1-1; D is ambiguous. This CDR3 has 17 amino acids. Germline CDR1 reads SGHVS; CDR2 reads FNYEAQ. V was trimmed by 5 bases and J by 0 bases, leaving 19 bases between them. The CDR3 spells CASSPLGEGIMNTEAFF. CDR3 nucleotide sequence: TGTGCCAGCAGCCCACTGGGAGAGGGAATCATGAACACTGAAGCTTTCTTT.

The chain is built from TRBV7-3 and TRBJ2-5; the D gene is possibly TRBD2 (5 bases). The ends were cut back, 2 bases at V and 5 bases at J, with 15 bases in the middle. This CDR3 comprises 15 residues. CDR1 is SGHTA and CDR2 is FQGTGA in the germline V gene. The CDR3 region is CASSLESIGGETQYF. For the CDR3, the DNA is TGTGCCAGCAGCTTAGAGTCCATTGGCGGGGAGACCCAGTACTTC.

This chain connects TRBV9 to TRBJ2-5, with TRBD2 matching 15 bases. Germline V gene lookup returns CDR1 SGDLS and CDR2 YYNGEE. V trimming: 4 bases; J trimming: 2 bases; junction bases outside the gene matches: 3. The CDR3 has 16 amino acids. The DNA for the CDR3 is TGTGCCAGCAGCTCCGGGACTAGCGGGGGGCAAGAGACCCAGTACTTC. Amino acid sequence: CASSSGTSGGQETQYF.

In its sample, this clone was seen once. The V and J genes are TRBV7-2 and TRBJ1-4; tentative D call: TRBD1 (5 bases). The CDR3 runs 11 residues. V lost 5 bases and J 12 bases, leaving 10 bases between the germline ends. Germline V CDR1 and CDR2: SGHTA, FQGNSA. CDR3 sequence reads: CASSRGVELFF. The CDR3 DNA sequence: TGTGCCAGCAGCCGGGGCGTAGAACTGTTTTTT.

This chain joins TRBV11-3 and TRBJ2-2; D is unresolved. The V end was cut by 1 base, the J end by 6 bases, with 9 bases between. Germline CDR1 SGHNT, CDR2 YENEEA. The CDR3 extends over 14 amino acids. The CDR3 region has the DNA TGTGCCAGCAGCTTAGGTTGGGTCGCCGGGGAGCTGTTTTTT. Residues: CASSLGWVAGELFF.

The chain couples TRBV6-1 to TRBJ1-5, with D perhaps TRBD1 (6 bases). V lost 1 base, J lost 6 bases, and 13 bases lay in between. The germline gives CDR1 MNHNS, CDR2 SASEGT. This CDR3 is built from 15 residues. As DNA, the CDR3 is TGTGCCAGCAGTGAAGAATGGGGACAATCTCAGCCCCAGCATTTT. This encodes CASSEEWGQSQPQHF.

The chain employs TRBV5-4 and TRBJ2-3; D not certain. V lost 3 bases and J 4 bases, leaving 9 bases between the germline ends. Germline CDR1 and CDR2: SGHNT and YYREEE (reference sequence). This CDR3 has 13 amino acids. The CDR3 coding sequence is TGTGCCAGCAGCTCGACCCAAGCAGATACGCAGTATTTT. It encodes CASSSTQADTQYF.

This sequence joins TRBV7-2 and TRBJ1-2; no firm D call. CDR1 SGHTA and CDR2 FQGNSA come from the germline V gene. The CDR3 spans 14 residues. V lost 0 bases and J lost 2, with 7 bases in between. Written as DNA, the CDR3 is TGTGCCAGCAGCTTAGCAGGGATGAACTATGGCTACACCTTC. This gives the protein CASSLAGMNYGYTF.

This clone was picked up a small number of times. The CDR3: CASSATGLPDTQYF. The CDR3 region has the DNA TGTGCCAGCAGTGCTACAGGGCTCCCAGATACGCAGTATTTT. The chain uses TRBV2 and TRBJ2-3, with a tentative D call TRBD1 (6 bases). V was shortened by 4 bases and J by 4 bases, with 12 bases between the two germline ends. Germline CDR1 and CDR2: SNHLY and FYNNEI. CDR3 length: 14 amino acids.